The rows below give T cell receptor beta chains drawn from one sample of a study of T-cell memory formation after mild COVID-19. TCRdb re-called the 5' RACE reads with MiXCR, one entry per CDR3 protein. The table shows about 350,000 distinct CDR3 sequences, with roughly 20% occurring only once. Sequencing input: PBMCs or a T cell subset sorted from them (not recorded which). These receptors all stem from a man aged 18-30 years who had mild COVID-19 (a few samples of this study predate the infection). Cell type and time point are not known. The CDR3 runs from the conserved cysteine through the conserved F or W. The D gene is left open where the match is weak. Not all rows give a size; the values are once, few, many and, for expanded clones, a class.

CDR3aa,CDR3nt,abundance,j_gene,v_gene,d_gene
CASSQGGGLGGETQYF,TGTGCCAGCAGCCAAGGGGGGGGTCTGGGAGGAGAGACCCAGTACTTC,few,TRBJ2-5,TRBV4-2,TRBD2
CSARILTGEEVGGYTF,TGCAGTGCTAGAATTCTTACAGGGGAGGAAGTCGGCGGCTACACCTTC,few,TRBJ1-2,TRBV20-1,TRBD1
CASSTSGGSGELFF,TGTGCCAGCAGCACCTCCGGCGGGTCCGGGGAGCTGTTTTTT,few,TRBJ2-2,TRBV7-2,-
CASSNDPTANYGYTF,TGCGCCAGCAGCAACGACCCAACAGCTAACTATGGCTACACCTTC,-,TRBJ1-2,TRBV5-1,-
CATSSSVTGFYGYTF,TGTGCCACCAGCAGTTCTGTGACAGGCTTCTATGGCTACACCTTC,few,TRBJ1-2,TRBV15,-
CASSQDQAPAGASTDTQYF,TGCGCCAGCAGCCAAGATCAGGCCCCGGCGGGGGCTAGCACAGATACGCAGTATTTT,few,TRBJ2-3,TRBV4-3,-
CASRDRFYGYTF,TGCGCCAGCAGGGACAGGTTCTATGGCTACACCTTC,-,TRBJ1-2,TRBV10-2,TRBD1
CSVDTGAQETQYF,TGCAGCGTTGATACCGGGGCTCAAGAGACCCAGTACTTC,few,TRBJ2-5,TRBV29-1,-
CASHRDRLGGANVLTF,TGTGCCAGTCACCGGGACCGCCTAGGTGGGGCCAACGTCCTGACTTTC,few,TRBJ2-6,TRBV19,-
CASSQSTATHIQYF,TGTGCCAGCAGCCAATCTACTGCCACCCACATTCAGTACTTC,-,TRBJ2-4,TRBV7-9,-
CASSMRGANGYTF,TGTGCCAGCAGCATGAGGGGCGCAAATGGCTACACCTTC,few,TRBJ1-2,TRBV25-1,-
CASSDGPLNTEAFF,TGTGCCAGCAGCGATGGACCCCTGAACACTGAAGCTTTCTTT,few,TRBJ1-1,TRBV12-3/TRBV12-4,-
CASSRSSGRILSYEQYF,TGTGCCAGCAGTCGATCCTCGGGACGGATCCTCTCCTACGAGCAGTACTTC,few,TRBJ2-7,TRBV6-5,-
CASSAGTAKNIQYF,TGTGCCAGCAGCGCCGGGACAGCCAAAAACATTCAGTACTTC,many,TRBJ2-4,TRBV9,-
CASSLTGATGELFF,TGTGCCAGCAGCCTGACAGGGGCCACCGGGGAGCTGTTTTTT,-,TRBJ2-2,TRBV12-3/TRBV12-4,TRBD1
CASSYTGYGTEAFF,TGCGCCAGCAGCTATACAGGGTACGGGACTGAAGCTTTCTTT,few,TRBJ1-1,TRBV5-1,-
CAWSVGQGTEAFF,TGTGCCTGGAGTGTAGGACAGGGAACTGAAGCTTTCTTT,-,TRBJ1-1,TRBV30,TRBD1
CASSVSGAGNEQFF,TGTGCCAGCAGTGTTAGCGGGGCAGGTAATGAGCAGTTCTTC,many,TRBJ2-1,TRBV27,TRBD2
CASSQIGGSYEQYF,TGTGCCAGCAGCCAAATCGGGGGATCCTACGAGCAGTACTTC,few,TRBJ2-7,TRBV3-1,-
CSARGQGEATQYF,TGCAGTGCTAGGGGACAGGGTGAGGCGACCCAGTACTTC,-,TRBJ2-5,TRBV20-1,TRBD1
CASSEDTQETQYF,TGTGCCAGCAGTGAAGACACGCAAGAGACCCAGTACTTC,-,TRBJ2-5,TRBV2,-
CASSPGTEKLFF,TGTGCCAGCAGCCCAGGGACGGAAAAACTGTTTTTT,-,TRBJ1-4,TRBV7-2,-
CASSPLGGQYF,TGTGCCAGCAGTCCCCTGGGGGGGCAGTACTTC,-,TRBJ2-7,TRBV6-6,-
CASSYTFSRTGGNTIYF,TGTGCCAGCAGTTACACTTTTTCCCGGACAGGTGGAAACACCATATATTTT,-,TRBJ1-3,TRBV6-6,TRBD1
CASSSPGAPFF,TGTGCCAGCAGCTCCCCGGGGGCCCCGTTCTTC,-,TRBJ2-1,TRBV13,-
CASSQTPWGRQGGEKLFF,TGCGCCAGCAGCCAAACACCCTGGGGTAGGCAGGGAGGAGAAAAACTGTTTTTT,-,TRBJ1-4,TRBV4-1,-
CAIGGRGADEQYF,TGTGCCATCGGGGGCCGGGGGGCCGACGAGCAGTACTTC,-,TRBJ2-7,TRBV10-3,-
CASDPRQMNTEAFF,TGTGCCAGCGACCCCAGACAGATGAACACTGAAGCTTTCTTT,few,TRBJ1-1,TRBV7-9,-
CASSLPLGDGYTF,TGCGCCAGCAGCTTACCCCTCGGGGATGGCTACACCTTC,-,TRBJ1-2,TRBV5-1,-
CASSFRSLVGGEQFF,TGCGCCAGCAGCTTCCGATCCCTAGTGGGCGGTGAGCAGTTCTTC,few,TRBJ2-1,TRBV5-1,-
CASSQESKRQFYGYTF,TGCGCCAGCAGCCAAGAGAGTAAGCGGCAGTTCTATGGCTACACCTTC,-,TRBJ1-2,TRBV4-3,-
CASSDGAGRGPGELFF,TGCGCCAGCAGTGATGGTGCCGGGAGGGGACCCGGGGAGCTGTTTTTT,-,TRBJ2-2,TRBV10-1,TRBD2
CASSSGQGVYEQYF,TGTGCCAGCAGCTCAGGACAGGGAGTCTACGAGCAGTACTTC,-,TRBJ2-7,TRBV7-2,TRBD1
CAEARGNGYTF,TGCGCCGAGGCCAGGGGGAATGGCTACACCTTC,few,TRBJ1-2,TRBV29-1,TRBD1
CASSLDEGDGANVLTF,TGTGCCAGCAGCTTAGATGAAGGGGACGGGGCCAACGTCCTGACTTTC,-,TRBJ2-6,TRBV11-2,-
CASSQAGGDNEQFF,TGCGCCAGCAGCCAGGCGGGGGGAGACAATGAGCAGTTCTTC,many,TRBJ2-1,TRBV4-1,TRBD2
CASSSLSDTQYF,TGTGCCAGCAGCTCCCTTTCGGATACGCAGTATTTT,few,TRBJ2-3,TRBV7-9,-
CAISETMTYEQYF,TGTGCCATCAGTGAGACGATGACCTACGAGCAGTACTTC,few,TRBJ2-7,TRBV10-3,-
CASRLTGIDNSPLHF,TGCGCCAGCAGGTTGACAGGGATCGATAATTCACCCCTCCACTTT,few,TRBJ1-6,TRBV5-1,TRBD1
CASSLSPSGDTGELFF,TGCGCCAGCAGCTTGTCCCCTAGCGGGGACACCGGGGAGCTGTTTTTT,once,TRBJ2-2,TRBV5-1,TRBD2
CASSRGGLSSGANVLTF,TGTGCCAGCAGCCGCGGGGGCCTCAGCTCTGGGGCCAACGTCCTGACTTTC,-,TRBJ2-6,TRBV14,-
CSVEDNTRLGFF,TGCAGCGTTGAAGATAACACCCGTCTGGGTTTCTTT,few,TRBJ1-1,TRBV29-1,-
CSARGTGGNWPEAFF,TGCAGTGCTAGAGGGACAGGGGGTAATTGGCCTGAAGCTTTCTTT,-,TRBJ1-1,TRBV20-1,TRBD1
CASTKGQGENEQFF,TGTGCCAGCACTAAGGGACAGGGGGAAAATGAGCAGTTCTTC,-,TRBJ2-1,TRBV5-4,TRBD1
CASSQGRSADEQFF,TGCGCCAGCAGCCAAGGGCGTAGCGCCGATGAGCAGTTCTTC,-,TRBJ2-1,TRBV4-3,-
CASSLISGAAQYF,TGTGCCAGCAGCTTAATCTCGGGGGCTGCGCAGTATTTT,-,TRBJ2-3,TRBV7-3,-
CASRSREGADEAFF,TGCGCCAGCAGGTCGCGTGAAGGGGCAGATGAAGCTTTCTTT,-,TRBJ1-1,TRBV4-1,-
CSARDGKGSEAFF,TGCAGTGCTAGAGATGGGAAGGGGTCTGAAGCTTTCTTT,-,TRBJ1-1,TRBV20-1,-
CASSPLWGLVQPQHF,TGTGCCAGCAGTCCCCTTTGGGGCTTGGTCCAGCCCCAGCATTTT,-,TRBJ1-5,TRBV7-9,-
CATSDLQGTYNEQFF,TGTGCCACCAGTGATTTGCAGGGCACCTACAATGAGCAGTTCTTC,few,TRBJ2-1,TRBV24-1,-
CSVELGGYEQYF,TGCAGCGTTGAACTTGGGGGGTACGAGCAGTACTTC,-,TRBJ2-7,TRBV29-1,-
CATSEGAINEQFF,TGTGCCACCAGCGAAGGTGCAATCAATGAGCAGTTCTTC,few,TRBJ2-1,TRBV24-1,-
CSARALQGGQPQHF,TGCAGTGCTAGAGCCCTTCAGGGGGGTCAGCCCCAGCATTTT,few,TRBJ1-5,TRBV20-1,TRBD1
CSARPPTVRPHEAFF,TGCAGTGCTCGCCCCCCGACAGTGCGGCCTCATGAAGCTTTCTTT,-,TRBJ1-1,TRBV20-1,-